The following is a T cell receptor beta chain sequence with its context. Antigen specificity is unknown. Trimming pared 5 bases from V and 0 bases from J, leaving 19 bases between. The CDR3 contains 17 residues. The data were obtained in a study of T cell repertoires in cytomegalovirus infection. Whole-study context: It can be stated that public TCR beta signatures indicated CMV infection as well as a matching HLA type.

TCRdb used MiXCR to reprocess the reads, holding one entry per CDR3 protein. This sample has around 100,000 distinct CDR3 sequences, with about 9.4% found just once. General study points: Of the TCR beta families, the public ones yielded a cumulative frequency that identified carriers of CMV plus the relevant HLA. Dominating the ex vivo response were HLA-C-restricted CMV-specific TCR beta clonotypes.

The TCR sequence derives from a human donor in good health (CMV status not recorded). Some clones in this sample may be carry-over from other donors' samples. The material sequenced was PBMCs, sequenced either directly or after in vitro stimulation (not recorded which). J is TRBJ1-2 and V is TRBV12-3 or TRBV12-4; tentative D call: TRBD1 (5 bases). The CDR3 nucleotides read TGTGCCAGCAGTCAAGGGGAGAGGAGGGATACTAACTATGGCTACACCTTC. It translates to CASSQGERRDTNYGYTF.